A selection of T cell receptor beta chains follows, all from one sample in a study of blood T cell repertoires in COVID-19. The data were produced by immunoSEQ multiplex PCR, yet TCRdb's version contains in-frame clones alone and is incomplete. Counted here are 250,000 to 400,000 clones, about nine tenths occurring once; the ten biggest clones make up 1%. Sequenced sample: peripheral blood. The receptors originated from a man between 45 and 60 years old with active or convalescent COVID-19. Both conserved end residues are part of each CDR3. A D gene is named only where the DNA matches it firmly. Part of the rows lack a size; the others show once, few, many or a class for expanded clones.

TGTGCCAGCTCACTCGGACTAGCGGGGGGTCGGAGGTGGACCCAGTACTTC	CASSLGLAGGRRWTQYF	TRBD2	.	TRBJ2-5	TRBV18
TGTGCCAGCAGTAAAGGGACAGGGCGCGGTGGCCAGCCCCAGCATTTT	CASSKGTGRGGQPQHF	TRBD1	.	TRBJ1-5	TRBV6-2/TRBV6-3
TGTGCCAGCAGCTTAGGTGGTGGAGTCACCTACAATGAGCAGTTCTTC	CASSLGGGVTYNEQFF	.	once	TRBJ2-1	TRBV7-2
TGTGCCAGTAGTACAATTAGGGGAGGTGAGCAGTTCTTC	CASSTIRGGEQFF	.	.	TRBJ2-1	TRBV19
TGTGCCAGCAGCAAAGACACGGGGGTGGGGAGCTCCTACGAGCAGTACTTC	CASSKDTGVGSSYEQYF	.	few	TRBJ2-7	TRBV21-1
TGTGCCTGGAGTGATGACAGGGGGCAGGAAAAACTGTTTTTT	CAWSDDRGQEKLFF	TRBD1	.	TRBJ1-4	TRBV30
TGTGCCAGCAGCTCAGAACAGGGGCTCGTAACTGGAAACACCATATATTTT	CASSSEQGLVTGNTIYF	TRBD1	.	TRBJ1-3	TRBV7-9
TGTGCCAGCAGAACCCGGGAGAACCTTAGTGGGGAGCTGTTTTTT	CASRTRENLSGELFF	.	.	TRBJ2-2	TRBV6-5
TGTGCCAGCAGCTTAGAGCGACTCGGGACAGGTAACGGCTACACCTTC	CASSLERLGTGNGYTF	TRBD1	once	TRBJ1-2	TRBV7-2
TGCGCCAGCAGCTTGGGAGGCGGAGGCAGTAGCTCCTACGAGCAGTACTTC	CASSLGGGGSSSYEQYF	.	.	TRBJ2-7	TRBV5-1
TGTGCCAGCAGCCATCGGACTAGCGGGAGATTCTCCTACAATGAGCAGTTCTTC	CASSHRTSGRFSYNEQFF	TRBD2	once	TRBJ2-1	TRBV14
TGTGCCAGCAGTGGGGGACTGATGAACACTGAAGCTTTCTTT	CASSGGLMNTEAFF	.	.	TRBJ1-1	TRBV28
TGTGCCACAACCGACAGGGGTGGGACTAATGAAAAACTGTTTTTT	CATTDRGGTNEKLFF	TRBD1	.	TRBJ1-4	TRBV19
TGTGCCAGCAGCCTTCGGGGGGAAACTGAAGCTTTCTTT	CASSLRGETEAFF	.	.	TRBJ1-1	TRBV28